A single sample is the source of the 27 T cell receptor beta chains below, sequenced in a study of blood T cell repertoires in COVID-19. Only in-frame clones appear in the TCRdb table, and some are missing; sequencing was by immunoSEQ multiplex PCR. The sample holds roughly 380,000 clones; less than 90% are singletons and the top ten take 3%. Material: PBMCs or T cells enriched from blood (not recorded which). These TCRs come from a woman aged 25 to 45 who had recovered from COVID-19.

The gene calls are TRBV4-1 and TRBJ1-5; 7 bases align to TRBD1. CDR3 length: 17 residues. After removal of 0 bases from V and 0 bases from J, the junction contained 5 bases not matched to a gene. Germline CDR1 is MGHRA and CDR2 is YSYEKL. This CDR3 reads CASSQEGTVLSNQPQHF. The CDR3 DNA is TGCGCCAGCAGCCAAGAGGGGACAGTCCTTAGCAATCAGCCCCAGCATTTT.

J is TRBJ1-6 and V is TRBV27; the D gene is possibly TRBD1 (6 bases). This CDR3 contains 15 residues. Looked up from germline, CDR1 is MNHEY and CDR2 is SMNVEV (reference sequence). Trimming cost V 2 bases and J 5 bases, with 10 bases left between them. CDR3 sequence reads: CASSLNRANNSPLHF. The CDR3 DNA sequence: TGTGCCAGCAGTTTAAACAGGGCCAATAATTCACCCCTCCACTTT.

The V gene is TRBV19, the J gene TRBJ2-1; D is perhaps TRBD1 (6 bases). The V and J ends lost 5 bases and 4 bases respectively, with 9 bases between them. The CDR3 spans 13 residues. Germline CDR1 and CDR2: LNHDA and SQIVND (reference sequence). In DNA, the CDR3 is TGTGCCAGTAGTTCGGGACAATACAATGAGCAGTTCTTC. Its protein product is CASSSGQYNEQFF.

This chain connects TRBV5-1 to TRBJ2-1; 10 nucleotides line up with TRBD2. CDR1 is SGHRS and CDR2 is YFSETQ in the germline V gene. The CDR3 loop spans 20 amino acids. Trimming at V came to 5 bases and at J to 3 bases, leaving 20 bases not matched to a gene. Here the CDR3 reads CASSHRRRAGGPDDYNEQFF. Written as DNA, the CDR3 is TGCGCCAGCAGTCATCGACGACGAGCGGGAGGGCCTGATGACTACAATGAGCAGTTCTTC.

The rearrangement joins TRBV5-8 to TRBJ2-1; TRBD2 agrees at 7 bases. Germline V gene sequence: CDR1 SGHTS, CDR2 YDEGEE. The CDR3 extends over 15 amino acids. V trimming: 3 bases; J trimming: 0 bases; junction bases outside the gene matches: 3. This chain's CDR3 is CASSYGRRSYNEQFF. For the CDR3, the DNA is TGTGCCAGCAGCTACGGGAGGCGCTCCTACAATGAGCAGTTCTTC.

V gene TRBV18 combines with J gene TRBJ2-5; 9 nucleotides align to TRBD1. Trimming at V came to 3 bases and at J to 3 bases, leaving 5 bases not matched to a gene. Germline lookup yields CDR1 KGHSH and CDR2 LQKENI. This CDR3 comprises 15 residues. CDR3 sequence reads: CASSPQTGGKETQYF. The CDR3 DNA reads as TGTGCCAGCTCACCCCAGACAGGGGGAAAAGAGACCCAGTACTTC.

In nucleotides, the CDR3 is TGTGCCAGCAGCCGCGGGGGGGCAGACGAGCAGTACTTC. Protein product: CASSRGGADEQYF. The rearrangement links TRBV5-6 to TRBJ2-7; 9 positions match TRBD2. J lost 5 bases, V lost 4 bases, and 4 bases had no gene match. CDR1 is SGHDT and CDR2 is YYEEEE in the germline V gene. The CDR3 is 13 residues long.

V is TRBV18 and J is TRBJ2-1; D is uncertain. Germline CDR1 and CDR2: KGHSH and LQKENI. Trimming took off 2 bases at V and 2 bases at J, with 10 bases between the two ends. The CDR3 has 15 amino acids. This CDR3 is CASSPEKRAYNEQFF. In nucleotides, the CDR3 is TGTGCCAGCTCACCAGAAAAGAGAGCCTACAATGAGCAGTTCTTC. Variable domain in full (rest from reference TRBV18 and TRBJ2-1): NAGVMQNPRHLVRRRGQEARLRCSPMKGHSHVYWYRQLPEEGLKFMVYLQKENIIDESGMPKERFSAEFPKEGPSILRIQQVVRGDSAAYFCASSPEKRAYNEQFFGPGTRLTVL.

This chain links TRBV12-5 with TRBJ2-7; TRBD2 matches 11 bases. The V and J ends lost 7 bases and 1 base, in that order; junction bases with no gene match: 6. The length of the CDR3 is 15 residues. Germline loops: CDR1 LGHNT, CDR2 FRNRAP. CDR3 loop: CASADGTSGSYEQYF. The CDR3 DNA is TGTGCTAGTGCCGATGGGACTAGCGGATCCTACGAGCAGTACTTC. Drawing the rest from reference TRBV12-5 and TRBJ2-7, the complete variable domain is DARVTQTPRHKVTEMGQEVTMRCQPILGHNTVFWYRQTMMQGLELLAYFRNRAPLDDSGMPKDRFSAEMPDATLATLKIQPSEPRDSAVYFCASADGTSGSYEQYFGPGTRLTVT.

The chain has TRBV7-9 and TRBJ2-4; 8 bases align to TRBD1. This CDR3 contains 14 residues. V lost 2 bases and J lost 8; bases outside the gene matches: 5. Germline V gene data show CDR1 as SEHNR and CDR2 as FQNEAQ (reference sequence). CDR3 protein: CASSLTQTGDIQYF. The CDR3 DNA follows: TGTGCCAGCAGCTTAACCCAGACAGGGGACATTCAGTACTTC.

The chain uses TRBV5-5 and TRBJ2-5, with 7 bases aligning to TRBD2. The V segment lost 1 base and the J segment 3 bases; nucleotides outside the gene matches: 3. There are 14 residues in the CDR3. In germline, CDR1 is SGHKS, CDR2 YYEKEE (reference sequence). The CDR3 loop is CASSLSLAEETQYF. CDR3 DNA sequence: TGTGCCAGCAGCTTGTCCCTAGCGGAAGAGACCCAGTACTTC.

This chain uses TRBV18 with TRBJ1-1; possible D gene TRBD1, 5 bases. Germline CDR1 reads KGHSH; CDR2 reads LQKENI. CDR3 length: 15 residues. Trimming stripped 0 bases from V and 4 bases from J, with 12 bases between. This CDR3 is CASSPPSSGGTEAFF. CDR3 DNA: TGTGCCAGCTCACCACCTTCTTCGGGGGGCACTGAAGCTTTCTTT.

The V gene is TRBV30, the J gene TRBJ1-4; D gene unclear. CDR3 length: 14 residues. Germline CDR1 is GTSNPN and CDR2 is SVGIG (reference sequence). Trimming pared 8 bases from V and 7 bases from J, leaving 20 bases between. CDR3 region: CAQSTKRVGEKLFF. CDR3 DNA: TGTGCCCAGTCTACGAAGAGGGTGGGTGAAAAACTGTTTTTT.

The V and J genes are TRBV11-3 and TRBJ2-3; D gene ambiguous. The ends were cut back, 1 base at V and 6 bases at J, with 8 bases in the middle. There are 13 residues in the CDR3. Germline CDR1 reads SGHNT; CDR2 reads YENEEA. CDR3 region: CASSLGGPDTQYF. The CDR3 DNA sequence: TGTGCCAGCAGCTTAGGAGGTCCTGATACGCAGTATTTT.

CDR3 residues: CASSLYLTGGVEKLFF. The CDR3 DNA reads TGTGCCAGCAGCTTATACTTGACAGGGGGCGTTGAAAAACTGTTTTTT. The gene calls are TRBV7-9 and TRBJ1-4, with 10 nucleotides matching TRBD1. The CDR3 sequence is 16 residues long. The germline gives CDR1 SEHNR, CDR2 FQNEAQ (reference sequence). V lost 2 bases to trimming and J lost 7 bases; unmatched junction nucleotides: 7.

The genes are TRBV7-2 and TRBJ2-1; TRBD2 matches 9 bases. This CDR3 has 15 residues. J lost 9 bases, V lost 1 base, and 7 bases had no gene match. From germline, CDR1 is SGHTA and CDR2 FQGNSA. CDR3 residues: CASSLGSGRSGEQFF. Here the CDR3 DNA reads TGTGCCAGCAGCTTAGGTAGCGGGAGATCTGGTGAGCAGTTCTTC.

The rearrangement links TRBV28 to TRBJ2-7; 8 nucleotides match TRBD1. The V gene's germline CDR1 is MDHEN and CDR2 SYDVKM. The junction had 12 bases not matched to a gene; V was cut back by 8 bases and J by 3 bases. The CDR3 spans 15 residues. The CDR3 reads CASRARDRGIYEQYF. The CDR3 nucleotides are TGTGCCAGCCGTGCGCGAGACAGGGGCATCTACGAGCAGTACTTC.

The chain is built from TRBV30 and TRBJ1-1; the D is unclear. CDR1 is GTSNPN and CDR2 is SVGIG in the germline V gene (reference sequence). Trimming stripped 5 bases from V and 0 bases from J, with 4 bases between. The CDR3 consists of 11 residues. This CDR3 reads CAWSVNTEAFF. CDR3 bases: TGTGCCTGGTCCGTGAACACTGAAGCTTTCTTT.

The V call is TRBV5-1, the J call TRBJ2-7, with a possible D match to TRBD2 (6 bases). CDR3 length: 16 amino acids. Germline V gene data show CDR1 as SGHRS and CDR2 as YFSETQ. V was trimmed by 6 bases and J by 1 base, leaving 20 bases between them. The CDR3 region is CASTLSTRDLSYEQYF. CDR3 DNA sequence: TGCGCCAGCACCCTGTCAACACGGGACTTATCCTACGAGCAGTACTTC. The whole variable domain, filled in from reference TRBV5-1 and TRBJ2-7, reads KAGVTQTPRYLIKTRGQQVTLSCSPISGHRSVSWYQQTPGQGLQFLFEYFSETQRNKGNFPGRFSGRQFSNSRSEMNVSTLELGDSALYLCASTLSTRDLSYEQYFGPGTRLTVT.

There are a few counts of this clone. The chain is built from TRBV28 and TRBJ1-5; 12 positions match TRBD1. Germline V gene sequence: CDR1 MDHEN, CDR2 SYDVKM. Losses at the gene ends were 2 bases for V and 1 base for J; bases not matched to a gene: 3. CDR3 length: 17 residues. The CDR3 DNA follows: TGTGCCAGCAGTTTAGGGACAGGGGGCGGAAGCAATCAGCCCCAGCATTTT. It specifies CASSLGTGGGSNQPQHF.

This clone was recorded a few times. This rearrangement joins TRBV30 to TRBJ1-6, with 7 bases fitting TRBD1. V shed 1 base, J shed 6 bases, and the junction held 6 bases outside the gene matches. Per germline, CDR1 GTSNPN and CDR2 SVGIG (reference sequence). This CDR3 is 15 amino acids long. The CDR3 DNA follows: TGTGCCTGGAGTGGCCGGGACAGACTTAATTCACCCCTCCACTTT. It is translated as CAWSGRDRLNSPLHF.

This chain joins TRBV6-5 and TRBJ1-1; D possibly corresponds to TRBD1 (6 bases). V was trimmed by 2 bases and J by 1 base, leaving 11 bases between them. CDR1 MNHEY and CDR2 SVGAGI come from the germline V gene. The CDR3 length is 15 residues. The CDR3 region has the DNA TGTGCCAGCAGTTACGGGACACGGGAGAACACTGAAGCTTTCTTT. It encodes CASSYGTRENTEAFF.

The chain employs TRBV10-3 and TRBJ2-7; the match to TRBD1 covers 8 bases. The CDR3 contains 16 residues. Looked up from germline, CDR1 is ENHRY and CDR2 is SYGVKD. V was pared by 2 bases and J by 0 bases, with 6 bases of the junction left unmatched. CDR3: CAISEPGQGPSYEQYF. The CDR3 DNA follows: TGTGCCATCAGTGAGCCAGGACAGGGACCCTCCTACGAGCAGTACTTC.

The genes are TRBV25-1 and TRBJ1-4; 8 positions match TRBD1. Trimming at V came to 5 bases and at J to 6 bases, leaving 8 bases not matched to a gene. CDR1 and CDR2 (germline): MGHDK, SYGVNS. CDR3 length: 15 amino acids. In DNA, the CDR3 is TGTGCCAGCAGTAGCCGACAGGGGCGTGATGAAAAACTGTTTTTT. Translated: CASSSRQGRDEKLFF. Combining the CDR3 with reference TRBV25-1 and TRBJ1-4 gives the whole variable domain EADIYQTPRYLVIGTGKKITLECSQTMGHDKMYWYQQDPGMELHLIHYSYGVNSTEKGDLSSESTVSRIRTEHFPLTLESARPSHTSQYLCASSSRQGRDEKLFFGSGTQLSVL.

The J gene is TRBJ1-2, the V gene TRBV9; TRBD1 matches at 8 bases. This CDR3 is 15 amino acids long. CDR1 is SGDLS, CDR2 YYNGEE, per germline. The trim removed 0 bases at V and 8 bases at J, leaving 9 bases unmatched. CDR3 loop: CASSVDWQGASGYTF. The CDR3 DNA follows: TGTGCCAGCAGCGTAGATTGGCAGGGGGCTTCAGGCTACACCTTC. Complete variable domain (other parts from reference TRBV9 and TRBJ1-2): DSGVTQTPKHLITATGQRVTLRCSPRSGDLSVYWYQQSLDQGLQFLIQYYNGEERAKGNILERFSAQQFPDLHSELNLSSLELGDSALYFCASSVDWQGASGYTFGSGTRLTVV.

The chain employs TRBV11-3 and TRBJ2-7; the match to TRBD1 covers 9 bases. There are 15 residues in the CDR3. J was trimmed by 3 bases and V by 5 bases; bases with no gene match: 8. CDR1 is SGHNT, CDR2 YENEEA, per germline. As DNA, the CDR3 is TGTGCCAGCAGCGAAGTAGGACAGGGGAACTACGAGCAGTACTTC. It encodes CASSEVGQGNYEQYF.

J is TRBJ2-5 and V is TRBV2; D gene ambiguous. CDR1 is SNHLY, CDR2 FYNNEI, per germline. The length of the CDR3 is 12 residues. The V end lost 11 bases, the J end lost 5 bases, and 15 bases lay between the germline ends. CDR3: CAGGLGTETQYF. The CDR3 bases are TGTGCCGGCGGCCTCGGTACTGAGACCCAGTACTTC.